Described below is a single T cell receptor beta chain sequence and its context. The sample is drawn from a study of blood T cell repertoires in COVID-19. Looking at the study overall: Samples came from the United States, Italy and Spain, spanning acute and convalescent COVID-19. In each case, the material was cDNA or gDNA derived from T cells, B-cell-depleted T cells, or PBMCs.

Authors' analysis steps: Estimation of nucleated cell counts was performed using reference gene primer amplification. Some clones are missing from TCRdb's copy, which holds only in-frame ones; the method was immunoSEQ multiplex PCR. V, J and clone size are taken as reported in that table, and D and trimming were inferred from the DNA itself. The sample consists of 250,000 to 300,000 clones, 89% of them appearing once. CDR3 length: 16 residues. The ends lost 6 bases at V and 4 bases at J; junction bases unmatched: 8. Germline V lookup: CDR1 MNHEY, CDR2 SMNVEV (reference sequence). The gene calls are TRBV27 and TRBJ2-1; 11 nucleotides line up with TRBD2. This TCR derives from a woman in her fifties or sixties with acute or convalescent COVID-19. Material for sequencing was peripheral blood. The CDR3 here is CASRRGLADPYNEQFF. In DNA form, the CDR3 reads TGTGCCAGCAGACGGGGACTAGCGGATCCTTACAATGAGCAGTTCTTC.